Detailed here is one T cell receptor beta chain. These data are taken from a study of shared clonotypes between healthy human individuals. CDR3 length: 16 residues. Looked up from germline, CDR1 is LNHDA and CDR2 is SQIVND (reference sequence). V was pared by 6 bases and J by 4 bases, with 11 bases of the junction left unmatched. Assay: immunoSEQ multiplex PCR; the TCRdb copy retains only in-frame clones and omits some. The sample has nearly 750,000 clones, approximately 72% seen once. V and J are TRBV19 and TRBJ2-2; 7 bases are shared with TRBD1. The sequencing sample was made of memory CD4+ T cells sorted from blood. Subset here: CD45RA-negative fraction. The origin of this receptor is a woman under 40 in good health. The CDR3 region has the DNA TGTGCCAGTAGACAACAAACAGGGGCAGGCACCGGGGAGCTGTTTTTT. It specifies CASRQQTGAGTGELFF.